The 20 T cell receptor beta chains below come from one sample, sequenced in a study of blood T cell repertoires in COVID-19. Profiled with immunoSEQ multiplex PCR; TCRdb holds only in-frame clones, not every one. The sample has 200,000 to 250,000 clones; around 90% are singletons. The sequenced material came from peripheral blood. The origin of the receptors is an older man with acute or convalescent COVID-19.

This clone was counted a few times. V gene TRBV28 combines with J gene TRBJ1-1; D is unclear. The V gene lost 6 bases and the J gene lost 2 bases, with 13 bases spanning the gap. Germline V gives CDR1 MDHEN, CDR2 SYDVKM. CDR3 length equals 14 residues. The CDR3 loop is CASSQRRHNTEAFF. For the CDR3, the DNA is TGTGCCAGCAGCCAACGTCGACATAACACTGAAGCTTTCTTT.

Comment on this clone: Other nucleotide sequences from this sample produce the same CDR3. This chain joins TRBV5-1 and TRBJ1-3, with 7 nucleotides matching TRBD1. The CDR3 is made up of 16 amino acids. CDR1 and CDR2 from the germline V gene are SGHRS and YFSETQ. Losses at the gene ends were 0 bases for V and 0 bases for J; bases not matched to a gene: 3. The CDR3, as DNA: TGCGCCAGCAGCTTGGGACAGGGCTACTCTGGAAACACCATATATTTT. Protein sequence: CASSLGQGYSGNTIYF. The whole variable domain, filled in from reference TRBV5-1 and TRBJ1-3, reads KAGVTQTPRYLIKTRGQQVTLSCSPISGHRSVSWYQQTPGQGLQFLFEYFSETQRNKGNFPGRFSGRQFSNSRSEMNVSTLELGDSALYLCASSLGQGYSGNTIYFGEGSWLTVV.

This chain connects TRBV5-1 to TRBJ1-1, with TRBD1 identical over 8 bases. Germline loops: CDR1 SGHRS, CDR2 YFSETQ. The ends lost 5 bases at V and 5 bases at J; junction bases unmatched: 8. The CDR3 runs to 14 residues. The CDR3 spells CASSFDRGRTEAFF. CDR3 nucleotide sequence: TGCGCCAGCAGTTTTGACAGGGGACGGACTGAAGCTTTCTTT.

This chain connects TRBV3-1 (or the pseudogene TRBV3-2) to TRBJ2-1; weak D call: TRBD2 (5 bases). CDR3 length: 15 residues. CDR1 is LGHDT and CDR2 is YNNKEL in the germline V gene (reference sequence). V was clipped by 4 bases and J by 5 bases, with 15 bases between them. The CDR3 sequence: CASSRGLLENNEQFF. As DNA, the CDR3 is TGTGCCAGCAGCCGTGGACTTTTGGAGAACAATGAGCAGTTCTTC.

The table lists this clone with a count of one. The chain employs TRBV18 and TRBJ1-5, with 8 bases aligning to TRBD1. Trimming took 4 bases from V and 4 from J; bases not matched to a gene: 9. The CDR3 loop spans 16 amino acids. CDR1 is KGHSH and CDR2 is LQKENI in the germline V gene. CDR3: CASSQNRGIVNQPQHF. The CDR3 DNA is TGTGCCAGCTCACAAAACAGGGGGATAGTAAATCAGCCCCAGCATTTT.

CDR3 amino acids: CASSPSNTGELFF. The CDR3 DNA reads TGTGCCAGCTCACCGAGCAACACCGGGGAGCTGTTTTTT. The chain combines TRBV18 with TRBJ2-2, with D unresolved. Germline CDR1 reads KGHSH; CDR2 reads LQKENI. Between the trimmed V and J ends, which lost 3 bases and 2 bases, there was a span of 4 bases. The CDR3 is 13 residues long.

This chain connects TRBV4-1 to TRBJ1-2, with no clear D. The germline V gene encodes CDR1 MGHRA and CDR2 YSYEKL. The CDR3 has 13 residues. Deletions cut 4 bases from V and 1 base from J, with 7 bases between. The chain's CDR3 is CASSPQNNYGYTF. The CDR3 bases are TGCGCCAGCAGCCCCCAGAATAACTATGGCTACACCTTC.

The chain employs TRBV7-3 and TRBJ2-1, with TRBD2 identical over 12 bases. V lost 2 bases, J lost 8 bases, and 4 bases stayed unmatched. The germline CDR1 and CDR2 sequences are SGHTA and FQGTGA. This CDR3 has 15 residues. In nucleotides, the CDR3 is TGTGCCAGCAGCTTATACGCTAGCGGGAGGGATGAGCAGTTCTTC. Translated: CASSLYASGRDEQFF.

This chain connects TRBV7-3 to TRBJ2-1; 9 positions match TRBD2. Germline V lookup: CDR1 SGHTA, CDR2 FQGTGA. This CDR3 is 18 amino acids long. The V and J ends lost 1 base and 6 bases, in that order; junction bases with no gene match: 13. The CDR3 spells CASSLNQGVSGSRNEQFF. CDR3 sequence (DNA): TGTGCCAGCAGCTTAAATCAGGGGGTTAGCGGGAGTCGCAATGAGCAGTTCTTC.

DNA for the CDR3: TGTGCCAGCAGTCGGGATTCTAGAAGCAATCAGCCCCAGCATTTT. Translating it yields CASSRDSRSNQPQHF. J is TRBJ1-5 and V is TRBV6-5, with unresolved D. The CDR3 runs 15 residues. V gave up 5 bases and J gave up 1 base, with 12 bases separating them. Germline lookup yields CDR1 MNHEY and CDR2 SVGAGI.

CDR3 nucleotides: TGTGCCAGCAGCTCTTCCTCACGGACAGGGAATGAGCAGTTCTTC. Its translation is CASSSSSRTGNEQFF. The chain joins TRBV5-8 to TRBJ2-1; 8 bases align to TRBD1. The germline CDR1 and CDR2 sequences are SGHTS and YDEGEE. This CDR3 contains 15 residues. The V segment lost 3 bases and the J segment 7 bases; nucleotides outside the gene matches: 9.

This clone was observed once. The chain is built from TRBV5-1 and TRBJ2-7, with a possible D match to TRBD2 (5 bases). Germline loops: CDR1 SGHRS, CDR2 YFSETQ. Trimming took off 4 bases at V and 2 bases at J, with 13 bases between the two ends. The CDR3 extends over 14 amino acids. This CDR3 reads CASSPTGLPYEQYF. DNA for the CDR3: TGCGCCAGCAGCCCAACTGGACTGCCCTACGAGCAGTACTTC.

This clone was detected only once. This rearrangement joins TRBV6-6 to TRBJ2-7; weak D call: TRBD2 (6 bases). Germline CDR1 is MNHNY and CDR2 is SVGAGI (reference sequence). The CDR3 sequence is 16 residues long. V gave up 5 bases and J gave up 3 bases, with 20 bases separating them. The CDR3 nucleotides read TGTGCCAGCAGTCACACTCCCGGGACGGGACTCTACGAGCAGTACTTC. Translated, it gives CASSHTPGTGLYEQYF.

Remarks on this clone: At the DNA level, this CDR3 is encoded by other sequences in the same sample as well. This chain connects TRBV3-1 (or the pseudogene TRBV3-2) to TRBJ2-1; 7 positions agree with TRBD1. Trimming removed 4 bases from V and 1 base from J; junction bases left unmatched: 4. Germline CDR1 is LGHDT and CDR2 is YNNKEL (reference sequence). The CDR3 extends over 15 amino acids. The CDR3 sequence is CASSPSGGSYNEQFF. In nucleotides, the CDR3 is TGTGCCAGCAGCCCCTCAGGGGGATCCTACAATGAGCAGTTCTTC.

This rearrangement joins TRBV24-1 to TRBJ1-2; the match to TRBD1 covers 8 bases. The V gene end was trimmed by 4 bases and the J gene end by 6 bases; junction bases not matched to a gene: 6. This CDR3 comprises 14 residues. Germline V gene data show CDR1 as KGHDR and CDR2 as SFDVKD. As DNA, the CDR3 is TGTGCCACCAGTGACAATAGACAGGGGAATGGCTACACCTTC. Translation gives CATSDNRQGNGYTF.

This clone was recorded once. The chain recombines TRBV18 with TRBJ1-2; D unclear. Germline V gene sequence: CDR1 KGHSH, CDR2 LQKENI. V shed 3 bases and J shed 5 bases, with 10 bases lying between them. The CDR3 is made up of 13 amino acids. The CDR3 sequence: CASSPREEYGYTF. CDR3 sequence (DNA): TGTGCCAGCTCACCGCGCGAAGAATATGGCTACACCTTC. The whole variable domain, filled in from reference TRBV18 and TRBJ1-2, reads NAGVMQNPRHLVRRRGQEARLRCSPMKGHSHVYWYRQLPEEGLKFMVYLQKENIIDESGMPKERFSAEFPKEGPSILRIQQVVRGDSAAYFCASSPREEYGYTFGSGTRLTVV.

The CDR3 region is CASSSLTSGADEQFF. The CDR3 region has the DNA TGTGCCAGCAGTAGTTTGACTAGCGGGGCTGATGAGCAGTTCTTC. The V and J genes are TRBV6-5 and TRBJ2-1, with 11 bases aligning to TRBD2. Germline V gene data show CDR1 as MNHEY and CDR2 as SVGAGI. The CDR3 has 15 residues. Germline trimming cut 5 bases from V and 8 bases from J; bases unmatched to any gene: 8.

This chain connects TRBV30 to TRBJ2-5, with 7 bases lining up with TRBD1. Germline-derived CDR1 and CDR2 are GTSNPN and SVGIG (reference sequence). The CDR3 has 14 residues. Trimming took 2 bases from V and 4 from J; bases not matched to a gene: 7. CDR3 nucleotides: TGTGCCTGGAGTAGAGACAGGGCGGTAGAGACCCAGTACTTC. It specifies CAWSRDRAVETQYF.

This CDR3 reads CASSYAGTAGYTF. The DNA for the CDR3 is TGTGCCAGCAGTTACGCGGGGACAGCTGGCTACACCTTC. The chain couples TRBV6-5 to TRBJ1-2; 7 bases fit TRBD1. The CDR3 loop spans 13 amino acids. Germline CDR1 reads MNHEY; CDR2 reads SVGAGI. Unmatched junction bases numbered 4, after V lost 2 bases and J lost 7 bases.

The gene calls are TRBV10-1 and TRBJ1-1; maybe TRBD1 (5 bases). This CDR3 contains 15 residues. Trimming took 9 bases from V and 2 from J, leaving 19 bases between them. CDR1 and CDR2 (germline): WNHNN, SYGVQD (reference sequence). The CDR3 protein is CARGAKGQANTEAFF. CDR3 nucleotide sequence: TGCGCCAGAGGAGCAAAGGGGCAGGCCAACACTGAAGCTTTCTTT.